This TCR beta chain was recorded in a study of cytomegalovirus exposure and HLA in healthy donors (dated by TCRdb to 2016 to 2017). For context, the study as a whole: An earlier analysis of roughly 570 of the donors reported about 260 Gb of sequence data and about 120 million unique TCR beta sequences obtained from approximately 180 million T cells. An early release that covered fewer than 800 HLA-typed donors contained 250 to 350 gigabases of sequencing data and 70 million to 100 million unique TCR sequences. The genetic ancestry cluster associated with self-reported Caucasian donors included over 65% of the roughly 410 genotyped donors. The study aimed to test whether signatures of past pathogen exposure could be identified by cataloging public T cell receptors. The study profiled the T cell repertoires of 500 to 800 subjects by immunosequencing and related them to cytomegalovirus serostatus. A separate validation cohort of about 110 different subjects was used in addition to the roughly 720-subject first cohort. To predict cytomegalovirus infection status, the study brought together high-throughput TCR immunosequencing, statistical association of individual TCRs with disease status, and machine learning. To study patterns of TCR occurrence, a later analysis re-analyzed previously published TCR beta repertoires from under 750 donors and added high-resolution HLA genotyping. Rather than using new phenotypic data, the later analysis identified candidate immune exposures from TCR beta sequences and from how often those sequences occurred across donors. An earlier analysis of more than 450 of the donors used high-throughput TCR beta sequencing to judge whether each TCR beta V gene segment behaved as functional or pseudogenic. Donor age, sex, ethnicity and CMV serostatus were collected together with the repertoire data. A later genetic analysis used genome-wide SNP genotypes for 398 of the 666 donors, treating that subset as a discovery cohort. Every repertoire in the discovery cohort had been generated on one and the same sequencing platform. HLA typing covered class I and class II loci at four-digit resolution. Typing coverage varied by locus: roughly 620-640 donors for A, B, C, DRB1 and DQB1; under 550 for DQA1; approximately 570 for DPA1; more than 450 for DPB1. Four or five DR-DQ haplotypes were handled as single units for association and clustering because linkage in the cohort was strong. Across approximately 420 genotyped donors of the cohort, an average of about 250,000 unique TCR beta nucleotide sequences per donor were sequenced, and roughly 17% of those sequences were non-productive.

What the research found in general, with its limitations: The presence/absence analyses assumed that sequencing depth was roughly uniform across donors, and that assumption may not be true. Because counts were too low, roughly 17 rarely observed V segments, including chromosome 9 orphons, were left out of the earlier analysis of 587 of the donors. A further reported finding was that TCR beta sequences accurately predicted the HLA-A and HLA-B alleles for most subjects in the first cohort. According to a later analysis, most CMV-associated TCR beta chains appeared to be HLA-restricted, and the HLA associations seemed to be driven largely by CMV exposure. Broadly in line with IMGT annotations, most TCR beta V segments showed up in productive rearrangements about 87% or about 30% of the time in an earlier analysis of approximately 600 of the donors. Immune exposure information for the cohort was limited to CMV serostatus. This cohort had only TCR beta chains sequenced, and the lack of alpha or paired-chain data limited which features could be detected. A few of the identified cytomegalovirus-associated TCR beta chains were confirmed in vitro to be specific for cytomegalovirus antigens. Some IMGT-functional V segments, including TRBV6-2 and TRBV6-3, could not be told apart with the 87-base-pair reads, so those segments were excluded. The study gave a list of 150 to 200 TCR beta chains associated with cytomegalovirus. HLA typing was unavailable for some donors at each locus, so association tests used only the typed subset. According to a later analysis, TCR association rates differed among HLA loci, with DRB1 alleles showing the most associated TCRs and HLA-C alleles showing the fewest. A later genetic analysis associated a missense DCLRE1C variant with V-gene and J-gene trimming of TCR beta chains, and an independent cohort replicated the association. A later genetic analysis reported fewer N-insertions in productive TCRs among donors in an Asian-associated ancestry cluster than the approximately 670-donor mean. The authors suggested that the approach could potentially be generalized to other disease states and immunological phenotypes. In a later analysis, HLA-associated TCR beta chains were found to be more clonally expanded and to have lower generation probabilities than equally common non-associated chains. Correlated functional status among segregating V segments might be attributable to linkage disequilibrium, but an unknown experimental factor could not be ruled out. When HLA alleles, especially DR and DQ, strongly co-occurred, TCR associations were difficult to assign to individual alleles. In both the original and validation cohorts, the classifier was reported to diagnose cytomegalovirus status with high specificity and sensitivity. Across donors, most TCR sequences were observed very rarely, whereas some public TCRs were present in many individuals. According to a later analysis, parvovirus B19, influenza, CMV and Epstein-Barr virus appeared linked to several top co-occurrence clusters. A group of highly shared sequence variants was considered likely to be a technical artifact of the sequencing pipeline. In a later analysis, around 17,000 TCR beta sequences were associated with specific HLA alleles at a false discovery rate of 0.05.

Library construction relied on the immunoSEQ multiplex PCR assay. The multiplex PCR relied on a mix of 60 forward primers for TCR Vbeta segments and 13 reverse primers for TCR Jbeta segments. A multiplex PCR assay on genomic DNA amplified the CDR3 region of rearranged TCR beta genes. The amplified TCR beta libraries were sequenced on the Illumina HiSeq System as 87-base-pair reads. The study's processing was this. Across the 600 to 700 repertoires, a later analysis counted roughly 77 million unique TCR beta chains, approximately 12 million of which were shared by at least two donors. A nearest-neighbor algorithm error-corrected the raw reads and collapsed the reads into unique sequences, merging closely related sequences to remove PCR and sequencing errors. CDR3 sequences were aligned to IMGT reference sequences to assign V, D and J gene segments. Each retained sequence needed at least a six-nucleotide match to both a V gene segment and a J gene segment. A rearrangement was called productive if the CDR3 had no stop codons and remained in frame with V and J, and every other rearrangement was called non-productive. CDR3 was defined according to IMGT convention as the region running from the second conserved V-encoded cysteine to the conserved J-encoded phenylalanine. The earlier analysis of about 610 of the donors excluded any sequence lacking an unambiguous match to a single V gene segment. An earlier analysis of approximately 590 of the donors called V segments functional above 56.7% productive rearrangements and segregating when the between-donor standard deviation exceeded 5%. A statistical classification framework was built to diagnose cytomegalovirus status from the catalog of TCR beta chain sequences. V and J gene assignment, in a later analysis, came from comparing TCR nucleotide sequences with IMGT/GENE-DB human TR gene sequences. The TCRdist pipeline was used in a later analysis to assign CDR3 sequences and most-parsimonious VDJ recombination scenarios. In a later analysis, each TCR beta chain was defined by its CDR3 amino acid sequence together with its V-gene family, and reads lacking a unique V-gene family were excluded. To address suspected cross-contamination and a sequencing artifact, a later analysis removed 550 to 750 highly shared, low-generation-probability nucleotide sequences. For each public chain, a later analysis derived a clonal expansion index from normalized ranks of inferred template counts within each repertoire. A later analysis computed generation probabilities with a VDJ recombination model fitted to out-of-frame rearrangements, and checked the results against IGoR. In a later analysis, TCR-TCR, TCR-HLA and TCR-CMV co-occurrence was scored with hypergeometric tests, and a repertoire-size bias correction was applied to TCR pairs. To estimate false discovery rates, a later analysis permuted the HLA or CMV assignments 20 times. In a later analysis, co-occurring TCRs were grouped with DBSCAN, and TCRdist sequence similarity was added when clustering was performed within HLA-allele-positive subsets. Repertoires with fewer than 30,000 or more than 120,000 public chains were left out of co-occurrence clustering, as were four to six repertoires with anomalous nucleotide sharing. This is the immuneACCESS table as TCRdb keeps it, with only in-frame sequences that have V and J called. A part of the clones is gone; compared with another copy, unresolved V genes explain less than half, and the rest is unexplained. V and J calls and clone size follow that table, whereas D and trimming were derived from the DNA. The sample contains about 140,000 clones, 70% to 80% of them found a single time. The top ten clones comprise about 2.2% of the sample.

Concerning this clone itself: Its antigen is still unknown. Base qualities are not at hand, and no much larger clone is one base apart.

The cohort comprised 670 or so healthy bone marrow donors. At the time of sampling, every cohort member was nominally healthy, though immune exposures that went unrecorded were likely present. The donor was CMV seropositive and was included in the group of some 290 seropositive cohort members. A peripheral blood sample was collected from each donor, and TCR beta sequencing was performed on peripheral blood mononuclear cells. Genomic DNA was extracted from the blood cell samples with the Qiagen DNeasy Blood Extraction Kit. CDR1 and CDR2 were assigned from the germline V gene as SGHTA and FQGNSA. Trimming takes 5 bases from V and 2 bases from J, and the germline ends sit 18 bases apart. The CDR3 contains 16 residues, cysteine and phenylalanine counted. Just CDR3 DNA is preserved here, 48 bases in frame from base 1.

This receptor was identified in a woman between 18 and 29 years old in good health and CMV-seropositive. Sequenced input: PBMCs. The sequence joins TRBV7-2 to TRBJ1-2; no D gene can be assigned with confidence. The DNA is TGTGCCAGCAGCGCCTCTCCCGGGGTGCGGAACTATGGCTACACCTTC. Its product reads: CASSASPGVRNYGYTF.